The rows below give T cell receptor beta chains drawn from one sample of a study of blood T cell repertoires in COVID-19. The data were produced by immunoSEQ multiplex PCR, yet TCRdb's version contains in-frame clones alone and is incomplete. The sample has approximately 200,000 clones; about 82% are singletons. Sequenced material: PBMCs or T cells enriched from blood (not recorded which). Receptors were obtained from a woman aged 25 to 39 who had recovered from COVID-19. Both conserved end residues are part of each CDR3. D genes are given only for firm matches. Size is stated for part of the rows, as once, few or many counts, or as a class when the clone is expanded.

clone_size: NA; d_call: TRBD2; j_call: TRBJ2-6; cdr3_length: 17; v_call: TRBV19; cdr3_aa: CASNPGLRVGRANVLTF; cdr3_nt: TGTGCCAGTAATCCGGGACTACGTGTGGGGCGGGCCAACGTCCTGACTTTC
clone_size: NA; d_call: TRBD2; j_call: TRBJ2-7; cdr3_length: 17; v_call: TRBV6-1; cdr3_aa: CASSVVLAGGFPYEQYF; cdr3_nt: TGTGCCAGCAGTGTGGTCCTAGCGGGAGGCTTTCCTTACGAGCAGTACTTC
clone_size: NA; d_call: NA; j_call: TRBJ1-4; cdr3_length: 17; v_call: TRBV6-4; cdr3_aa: CASTAGEGRMVNEKLFF; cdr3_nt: TGTGCCAGCACTGCCGGGGAGGGGCGGATGGTAAATGAAAAACTGTTTTTT
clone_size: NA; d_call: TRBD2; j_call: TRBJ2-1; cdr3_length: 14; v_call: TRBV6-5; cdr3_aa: CASSRTSAYNEQFF; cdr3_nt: TGTGCCAGCAGTCGGACTAGCGCATACAATGAGCAGTTCTTC
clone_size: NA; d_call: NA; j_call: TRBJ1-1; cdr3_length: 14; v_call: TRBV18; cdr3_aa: CASSLSTEELEAFF; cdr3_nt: TGTGCCAGCTCACTATCGACAGAAGAACTAGAAGCTTTCTTT
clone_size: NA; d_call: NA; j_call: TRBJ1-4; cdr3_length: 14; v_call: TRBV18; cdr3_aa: CASSGRVGNEKLFF; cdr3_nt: TGTGCCAGCTCCGGCAGGGTTGGGAATGAAAAACTGTTTTTT
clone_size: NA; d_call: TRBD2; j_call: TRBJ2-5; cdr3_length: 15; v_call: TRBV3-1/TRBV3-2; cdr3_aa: CASTLIAGVGETQYF; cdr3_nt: TGTGCCAGCACCCTTATAGCGGGAGTCGGTGAGACCCAGTACTTC
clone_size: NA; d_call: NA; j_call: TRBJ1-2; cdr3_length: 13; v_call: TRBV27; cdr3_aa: CASSLRGNYGYTF; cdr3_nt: TGTGCCAGCAGTTTAAGGGGGAACTATGGCTACACCTTC
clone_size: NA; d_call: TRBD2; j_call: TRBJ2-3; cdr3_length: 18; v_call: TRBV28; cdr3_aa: CASSPVMRLAGSADTQYF; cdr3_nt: TGTGCCAGCAGTCCGGTAATGAGACTAGCGGGGTCTGCAGATACGCAGTATTTT
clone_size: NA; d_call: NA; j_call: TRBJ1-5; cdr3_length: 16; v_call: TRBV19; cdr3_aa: CASSTRTVSSNQPQHF; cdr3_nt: TGTGCCAGTAGTACCAGGACAGTTTCTAGCAATCAGCCCCAGCATTTT
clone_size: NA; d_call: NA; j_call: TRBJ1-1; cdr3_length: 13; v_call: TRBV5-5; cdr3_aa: CASSLGRAVEAFF; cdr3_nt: TGTGCCAGCAGCTTGGGCAGGGCGGTTGAAGCTTTCTTT
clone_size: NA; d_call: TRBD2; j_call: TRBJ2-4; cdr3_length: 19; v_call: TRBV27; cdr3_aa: CASTRIGLAGGLAKNIQYF; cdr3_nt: TGTGCCAGCACAAGGATTGGACTAGCGGGAGGTTTGGCCAAAAACATTCAGTACTTC
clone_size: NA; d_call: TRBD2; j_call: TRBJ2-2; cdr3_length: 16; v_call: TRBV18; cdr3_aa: CASSPPGLVNTGELFF; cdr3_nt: TGTGCCAGCTCACCACCTGGACTAGTAAACACCGGGGAGCTGTTTTTT
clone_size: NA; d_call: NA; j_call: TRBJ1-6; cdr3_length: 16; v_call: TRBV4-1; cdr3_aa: CASSQVGGQGGSPLHF; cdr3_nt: TGCGCCAGCAGCCAAGTAGGTGGCCAGGGAGGGTCACCCCTCCACTTT
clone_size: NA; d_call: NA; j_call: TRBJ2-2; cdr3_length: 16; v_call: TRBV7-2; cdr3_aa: CASSPRHGSMHGELFF; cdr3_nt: TGTGCCAGCAGTCCCAGGCACGGGAGTATGCACGGGGAGCTGTTTTTT
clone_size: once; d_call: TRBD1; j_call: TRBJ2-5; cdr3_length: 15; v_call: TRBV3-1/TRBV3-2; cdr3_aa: CASSQARGIQETQYF; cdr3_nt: TGTGCCAGCAGCCAAGCCAGGGGGATACAAGAGACCCAGTACTTC
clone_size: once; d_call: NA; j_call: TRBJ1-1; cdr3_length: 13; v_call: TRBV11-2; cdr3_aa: CASRPGLGAEAFF; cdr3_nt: TGTGCCAGCAGACCCGGGCTCGGGGCTGAAGCTTTCTTT
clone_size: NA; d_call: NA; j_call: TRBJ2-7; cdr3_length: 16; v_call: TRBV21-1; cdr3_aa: CASSPRRQGGSYEQYF; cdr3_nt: TGTGCCAGCAGCCCCAGAAGGCAGGGCGGCTCCTACGAGCAGTACTTC
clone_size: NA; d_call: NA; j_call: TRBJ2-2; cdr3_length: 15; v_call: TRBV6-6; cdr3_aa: CATGPGEVRTGELFF; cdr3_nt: TGTGCCACCGGGCCGGGAGAGGTTAGAACCGGGGAGCTGTTTTTT
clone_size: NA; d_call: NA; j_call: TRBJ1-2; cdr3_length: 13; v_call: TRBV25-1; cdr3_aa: CASREGGGGGYTF; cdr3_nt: TGTGCCAGCAGAGAAGGGGGAGGGGGTGGCTACACCTTC
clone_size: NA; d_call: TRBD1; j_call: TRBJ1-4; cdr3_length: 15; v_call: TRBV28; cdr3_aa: CASSGQGRSNEKLFF; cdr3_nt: TGTGCCAGCAGTGGACAGGGGAGGTCTAATGAAAAACTGTTTTTT
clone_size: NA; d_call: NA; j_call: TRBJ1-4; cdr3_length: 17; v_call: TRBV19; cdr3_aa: CASSMIRPSRTNEKLFF; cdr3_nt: TGTGCCAGTAGTATGATCAGGCCAAGTAGAACTAATGAAAAACTGTTTTTT
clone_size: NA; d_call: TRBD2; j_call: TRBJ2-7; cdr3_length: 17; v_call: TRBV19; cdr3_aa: CASSVSSGSSRSYEQYF; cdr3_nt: TGTGCCAGTAGCGTGTCTAGCGGGAGTTCAAGGTCCTACGAGCAGTACTTC
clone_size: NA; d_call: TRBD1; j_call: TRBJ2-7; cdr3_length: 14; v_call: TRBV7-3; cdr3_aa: CASSASGQGGEQYF; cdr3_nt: TGTGCCAGCAGCGCCAGCGGACAGGGTGGCGAGCAGTACTTC
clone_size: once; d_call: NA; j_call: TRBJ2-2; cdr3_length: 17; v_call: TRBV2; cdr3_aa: CASSERGPGVNTGELFF; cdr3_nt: TGTGCCAGCAGTGAAAGAGGGCCAGGGGTAAACACCGGGGAGCTGTTTTTT
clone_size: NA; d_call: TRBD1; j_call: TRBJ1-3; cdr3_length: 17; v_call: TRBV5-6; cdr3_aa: CASSLAPSDRVGNTIYF; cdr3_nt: TGTGCCAGCAGCTTGGCCCCCTCTGACAGGGTTGGAAACACCATATATTTT
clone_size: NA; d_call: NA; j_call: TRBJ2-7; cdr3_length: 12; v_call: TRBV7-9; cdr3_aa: CASSLGADEQYF; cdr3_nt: TGTGCCAGCAGCTTAGGTGCAGACGAGCAGTACTTC
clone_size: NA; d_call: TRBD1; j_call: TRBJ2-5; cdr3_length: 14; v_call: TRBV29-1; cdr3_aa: CSVQKPGGQETQYF; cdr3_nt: TGCAGCGTCCAAAAGCCAGGGGGTCAAGAGACCCAGTACTTC
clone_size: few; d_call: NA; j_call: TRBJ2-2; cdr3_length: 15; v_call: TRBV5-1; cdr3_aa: CASNRDTGGTGELFF; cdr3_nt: TGCGCCAGCAACAGGGACACTGGCGGGACCGGGGAGCTGTTTTTT
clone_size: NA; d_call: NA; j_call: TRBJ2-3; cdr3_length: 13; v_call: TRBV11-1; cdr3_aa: CASSLATEDTQYF; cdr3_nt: TGTGCCAGCAGCTTAGCCACTGAGGATACGCAGTATTTT
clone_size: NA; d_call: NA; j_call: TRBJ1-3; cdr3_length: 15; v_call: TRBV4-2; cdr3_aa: CASSQLGSFGNTIYF; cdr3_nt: TGTGCCAGCAGCCAACTGGGGAGTTTTGGAAACACCATATATTTT
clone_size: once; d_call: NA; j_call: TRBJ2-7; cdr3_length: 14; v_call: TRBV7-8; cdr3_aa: CASRQRRGSYEQYF; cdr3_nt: TGTGCCAGCCGACAGCGCCGGGGGTCCTACGAGCAGTACTTC
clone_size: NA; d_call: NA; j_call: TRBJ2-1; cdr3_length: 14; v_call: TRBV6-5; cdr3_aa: CAGSPGQGYNEQFF; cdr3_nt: TGTGCCGGAAGTCCGGGACAAGGTTACAATGAGCAGTTCTTC
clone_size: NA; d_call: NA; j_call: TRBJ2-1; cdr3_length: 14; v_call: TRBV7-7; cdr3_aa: CASSLALTQNEQFF; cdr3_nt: TGTGCCAGCAGCTTAGCACTCACCCAAAATGAGCAGTTCTTC
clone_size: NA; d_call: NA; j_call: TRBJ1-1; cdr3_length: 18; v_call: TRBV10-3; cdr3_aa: CAISESRIDGTSNTEAFF; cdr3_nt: TGTGCCATCAGTGAGAGTAGGATTGATGGGACATCGAACACTGAAGCTTTCTTT
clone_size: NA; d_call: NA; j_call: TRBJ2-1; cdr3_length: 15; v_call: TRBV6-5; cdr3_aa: CASSLNQRSYNEQFF; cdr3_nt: TGTGCCAGCAGTTTAAACCAGCGTTCCTACAATGAGCAGTTCTTC
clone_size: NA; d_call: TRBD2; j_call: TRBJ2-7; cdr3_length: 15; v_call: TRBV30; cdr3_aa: CACSGRLAGTYEQYF; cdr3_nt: TGTGCCTGTAGTGGGAGACTAGCGGGCACCTACGAGCAGTACTTC
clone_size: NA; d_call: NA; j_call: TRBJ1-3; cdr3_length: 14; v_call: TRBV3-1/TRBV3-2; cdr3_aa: CASSQVSSGNTIYF; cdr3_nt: TGTGCCAGCAGCCAAGTTTCGTCTGGAAACACCATATATTTT
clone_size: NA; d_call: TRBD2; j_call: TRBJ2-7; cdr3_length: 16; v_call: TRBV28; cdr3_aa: CASRGLAGEAPYEQYF; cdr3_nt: TGTGCCAGCAGGGGACTAGCGGGAGAAGCCCCCTACGAGCAGTACTTC
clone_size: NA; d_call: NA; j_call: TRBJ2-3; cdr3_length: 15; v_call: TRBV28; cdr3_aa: CASSTGTGSTDTQYF; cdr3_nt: TGTGCCAGCAGTACCGGGACTGGCAGCACAGATACGCAGTATTTT
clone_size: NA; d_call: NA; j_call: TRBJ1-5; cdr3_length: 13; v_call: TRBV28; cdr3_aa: CATRGGGNQPQHF; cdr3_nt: TGTGCCACCCGAGGAGGCGGCAATCAGCCCCAGCATTTT
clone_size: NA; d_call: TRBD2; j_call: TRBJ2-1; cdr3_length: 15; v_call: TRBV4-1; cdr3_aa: CASSQDGTSGTEQFF; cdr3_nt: TGCGCCAGCAGCCAAGATGGGACTAGCGGGACTGAGCAGTTCTTC
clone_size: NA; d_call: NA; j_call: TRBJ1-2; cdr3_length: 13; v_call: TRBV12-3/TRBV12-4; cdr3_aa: CASSRTANYGYTF; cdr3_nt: TGTGCCAGCAGTCGGACAGCGAACTATGGCTACACCTTC
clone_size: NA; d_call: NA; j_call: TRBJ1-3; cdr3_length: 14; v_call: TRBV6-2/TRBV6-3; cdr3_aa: CASSRGLGGNTIYF; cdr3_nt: TGTGCCAGCAGCAGGGGACTAGGAGGAAACACCATATATTTT
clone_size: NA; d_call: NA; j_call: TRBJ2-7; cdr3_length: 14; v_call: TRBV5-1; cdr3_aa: CASYSGTGPYEQYF; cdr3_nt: TGCGCCAGCTATTCGGGGACTGGACCATACGAGCAGTACTTC
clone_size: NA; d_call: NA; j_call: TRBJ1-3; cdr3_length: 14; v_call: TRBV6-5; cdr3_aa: CASRQSIYGNTIYF; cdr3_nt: TGTGCCAGCAGACAGTCTATATACGGAAACACCATATATTTT
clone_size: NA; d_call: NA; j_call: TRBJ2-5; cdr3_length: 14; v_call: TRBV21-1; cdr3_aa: CASSSRDRVETQYF; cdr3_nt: TGTGCCAGCAGCTCCAGGGACAGGGTAGAGACCCAGTACTTC
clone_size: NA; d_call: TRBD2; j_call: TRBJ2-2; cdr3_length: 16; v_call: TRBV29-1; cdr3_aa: CSVGVLAGSDTGELFF; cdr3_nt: TGCAGCGTTGGGGTCCTAGCGGGATCAGACACCGGGGAGCTGTTTTTT
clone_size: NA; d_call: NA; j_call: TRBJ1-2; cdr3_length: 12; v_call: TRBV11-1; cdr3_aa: CASSLGTNGYTF; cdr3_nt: TGTGCCAGCAGCCTAGGGACAAATGGCTACACCTTC
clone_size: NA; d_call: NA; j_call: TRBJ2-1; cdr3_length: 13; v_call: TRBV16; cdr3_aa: CASSQSGLGEQFF; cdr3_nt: TGTGCCAGCAGCCAATCGGGGCTCGGTGAACAGTTCTTC
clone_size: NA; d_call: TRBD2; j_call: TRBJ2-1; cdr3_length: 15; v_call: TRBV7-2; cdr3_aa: CASSFLSGAYNEQFF; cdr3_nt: TGTGCCAGCAGCTTCCTTAGCGGGGCCTACAATGAGCAGTTCTTC
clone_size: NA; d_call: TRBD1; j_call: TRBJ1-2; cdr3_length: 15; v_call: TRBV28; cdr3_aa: CASSAPGQGDYGYTF; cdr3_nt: TGTGCCAGCAGTGCCCCGGGACAGGGGGACTATGGCTACACCTTC
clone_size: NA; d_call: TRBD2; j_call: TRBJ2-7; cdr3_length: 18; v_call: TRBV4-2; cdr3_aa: CASSLRGFAGTSEDEQYF; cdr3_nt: TGTGCCAGCAGCCTCCGTGGCTTCGCGGGGACTAGCGAGGACGAGCAGTACTTC
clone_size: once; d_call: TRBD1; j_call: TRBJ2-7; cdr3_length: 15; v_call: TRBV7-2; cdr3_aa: CASRASGTGTYEQYF; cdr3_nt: TGTGCCAGCAGGGCCTCTGGGACAGGGACCTACGAGCAGTACTTC
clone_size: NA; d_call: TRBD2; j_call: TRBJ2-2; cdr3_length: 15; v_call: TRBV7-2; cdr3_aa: CASSPLAAGTGELFF; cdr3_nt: TGTGCCAGCAGCCCACTAGCGGCGGGCACCGGGGAGCTGTTTTTT
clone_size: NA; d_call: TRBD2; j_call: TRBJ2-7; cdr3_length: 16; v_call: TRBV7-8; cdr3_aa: CASSSTSGRSNYEQYF; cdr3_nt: TGTGCCAGCAGCTCGACTAGCGGGAGGAGCAATTACGAGCAGTACTTC